This is a list of T cell receptor beta chains from one sample in a study of blood T cell repertoires in COVID-19. Generated by immunoSEQ multiplex PCR, the TCRdb table keeps only in-frame clones and is missing some. The sample includes around 270,000 clones, around 90% seen only once; the top ten take approximately 3.4%. The sequenced sample was PBMCs or T cells enriched from blood (not recorded which). These TCRs come from a woman aged 40 to 50 who had been exposed to COVID-19. Both conserved end residues are part of each CDR3. D genes are given only for firm matches. Size values are once, few and many counts, or a class for expanded clones, and some rows have none.

len: 14; d_gene: TRBD1; v_gene: TRBV2; abundance: .; j_gene: TRBJ1-1; CDR3nt: TGTGCCAGCAGTGGACAGGGAAGGAACACTGAAGCTTTCTTT; CDR3aa: CASSGQGRNTEAFF
len: 16; d_gene: .; v_gene: TRBV10-3; abundance: .; j_gene: TRBJ1-3; CDR3nt: TGTGCCATCAGTTACGGGTTGGATGGCTCTGGAAACACCATATATTTT; CDR3aa: CAISYGLDGSGNTIYF
len: 16; d_gene: TRBD2; v_gene: TRBV7-2; abundance: .; j_gene: TRBJ2-1; CDR3nt: TGTGCCAGCAGTCTTGTCCGGGGGGTATCCTACAATGAGCAGTTCTTC; CDR3aa: CASSLVRGVSYNEQFF
len: 14; d_gene: TRBD1; v_gene: TRBV2; abundance: .; j_gene: TRBJ1-2; CDR3nt: TGTGCCAGCAGTGTCGGACAGGGGAACTATGGCTACACCTTC; CDR3aa: CASSVGQGNYGYTF
len: 14; d_gene: TRBD1; v_gene: TRBV28; abundance: once; j_gene: TRBJ1-2; CDR3nt: TGTGCCAGCAGCACGGGACAGGTTTTCTATGGCTACACCTTC; CDR3aa: CASSTGQVFYGYTF
len: 16; d_gene: TRBD2; v_gene: TRBV19; abundance: .; j_gene: TRBJ2-1; CDR3nt: TGTGCCAGTACCCCCACGGGGACTAGCGGGGGCAATGAGCAGTTCTTC; CDR3aa: CASTPTGTSGGNEQFF
len: 15; d_gene: .; v_gene: TRBV11-3; abundance: once; j_gene: TRBJ1-3; CDR3nt: TGTGCCAGCAGCTTAAGAGAGGGGGCTGGAAACACCATATATTTT; CDR3aa: CASSLREGAGNTIYF
len: 15; d_gene: .; v_gene: TRBV12-2; abundance: .; j_gene: TRBJ1-1; CDR3nt: TGTGCAAGTCGCGGCTCGGACAGGTGGAACACTGAAGCTTTCTTT; CDR3aa: CASRGSDRWNTEAFF
len: 15; d_gene: TRBD2; v_gene: TRBV30; abundance: .; j_gene: TRBJ2-1; CDR3nt: TGTGCCTGGCGGAGGACTAGCGGGGGGAGAAATGAGCAGTTCTTC; CDR3aa: CAWRRTSGGRNEQFF
len: 18; d_gene: .; v_gene: TRBV28; abundance: .; j_gene: TRBJ1-3; CDR3nt: TGTGCCAGCAGCACTTTGACGGGGGGTCGGTGGTGGGGAAACACCATATATTTT; CDR3aa: CASSTLTGGRWWGNTIYF
len: 15; d_gene: .; v_gene: TRBV10-3; abundance: once; j_gene: TRBJ1-2; CDR3nt: TGTGCCATCAGTGAGTCGCCAGGGGCGAACTATGGCTACACCTTC; CDR3aa: CAISESPGANYGYTF
len: 15; d_gene: TRBD2; v_gene: TRBV7-9; abundance: .; j_gene: TRBJ2-1; CDR3nt: TGTGCCAGCGGAAGCGGGAGTGGGGGATACAATGAGCAGTTCTTC; CDR3aa: CASGSGSGGYNEQFF
len: 14; d_gene: TRBD1; v_gene: TRBV7-9; abundance: few; j_gene: TRBJ1-1; CDR3nt: TGTGCCAGCAGCTCCGGACAGGGGGTCACTGAAGCTTTCTTT; CDR3aa: CASSSGQGVTEAFF
len: 13; d_gene: .; v_gene: TRBV4-2; abundance: .; j_gene: TRBJ2-3; CDR3nt: TGTGCCAGCAGCCAAGAAGAGGCGGATACGCAGTATTTT; CDR3aa: CASSQEEADTQYF
len: 15; d_gene: .; v_gene: TRBV5-6; abundance: once; j_gene: TRBJ2-1; CDR3nt: TGTGCCAGCAGCTTGGGACTGAACCCGAACGATGAGCAGTTCTTC; CDR3aa: CASSLGLNPNDEQFF
len: 14; d_gene: TRBD1; v_gene: TRBV27; abundance: .; j_gene: TRBJ1-6; CDR3nt: TGTGCCAGCAGTTTTGGGACAGCTCATTCACCCCTCCACTTT; CDR3aa: CASSFGTAHSPLHF
len: 16; d_gene: TRBD2; v_gene: TRBV4-2; abundance: .; j_gene: TRBJ2-1; CDR3nt: TGTGCCAGCAGCCTTCGACTAGCGGGAGGGCTCAATGAGCAGTTCTTC; CDR3aa: CASSLRLAGGLNEQFF
len: 13; d_gene: .; v_gene: TRBV11-3; abundance: .; j_gene: TRBJ1-1; CDR3nt: TGTGCCAGCAGCTTCGACAGAAACACTGAAGCTTTCTTT; CDR3aa: CASSFDRNTEAFF
len: 13; d_gene: .; v_gene: TRBV27; abundance: .; j_gene: TRBJ1-6; CDR3nt: TGTGCCAGCAGTATTGACAGGCTATCACCCCTCCACTTT; CDR3aa: CASSIDRLSPLHF
len: 14; d_gene: .; v_gene: TRBV28; abundance: .; j_gene: TRBJ1-3; CDR3nt: TGTGCCAGCAGTTTGGGCTTCTCTGGAAACACCATATATTTT; CDR3aa: CASSLGFSGNTIYF
len: 15; d_gene: .; v_gene: TRBV30; abundance: once; j_gene: TRBJ1-5; CDR3nt: TGTGCCTGGACTGCGAATCAGGGTATCCGTCAGCCCCAGCATTTT; CDR3aa: CAWTANQGIRQPQHF
len: 16; d_gene: TRBD2; v_gene: TRBV18; abundance: once; j_gene: TRBJ2-3; CDR3nt: TGTGCCAGCTCACCCCGACTAGCGGGGTCCACAGATACGCAGTATTTT; CDR3aa: CASSPRLAGSTDTQYF
len: 12; d_gene: .; v_gene: TRBV5-4; abundance: .; j_gene: TRBJ1-1; CDR3nt: TGTGCCAGCAGCTCACCCTATGCTGAAGCTTTCTTT; CDR3aa: CASSSPYAEAFF
len: 16; d_gene: TRBD1; v_gene: TRBV11-1; abundance: .; j_gene: TRBJ1-1; CDR3nt: TGTGCCAGCAGCTTCGACAGGGGGCCAGGAGACACTGAAGCTTTCTTT; CDR3aa: CASSFDRGPGDTEAFF
len: 16; d_gene: TRBD2; v_gene: TRBV11-3; abundance: once; j_gene: TRBJ2-1; CDR3nt: TGTGCCAGCAGCCAATTTTTAGCGGGAGGACGTAATGAGCAGTTCTTC; CDR3aa: CASSQFLAGGRNEQFF
len: 16; d_gene: TRBD1; v_gene: TRBV14; abundance: .; j_gene: TRBJ1-4; CDR3nt: TGTGCCAGCAGCCAAGCCGGAGGGACAGGGGTAGAAAAACTGTTTTTT; CDR3aa: CASSQAGGTGVEKLFF